The clone carrying this TCR beta chain was counted ten times or more. Antigen specificity is unknown. TCRdb re-called the 5' RACE reads with MiXCR, one entry per CDR3 protein. Of 80,000 to 95,000 distinct CDR3 sequences listed, 3% to 4.5% are singletons. The germline V gene encodes CDR1 MNHEY and CDR2 SVGAGI. This CDR3 comprises 15 residues. J gave up 5 bases and V 10 bases, and 14 bases lay outside the gene matches. This record comes from a study of neurological immune-mediated disorders. Study-level results: The greatest degree of TCR clonal expansion was observed in HTLV-1-associated myelopathy, with the lowest in multiple sclerosis, below that of healthy controls.

The V and J genes are TRBV6-5 and TRBJ2-3; 8 bases fit TRBD1. The material sequenced was PBMCs. This TCR was sampled from a woman aged 45-65 years with multiple sclerosis. CDR3 residues: CATQIQGAPGDTQYF. DNA of the CDR3: TGTGCCACCCAGATCCAGGGGGCGCCAGGAGATACGCAGTATTTT.